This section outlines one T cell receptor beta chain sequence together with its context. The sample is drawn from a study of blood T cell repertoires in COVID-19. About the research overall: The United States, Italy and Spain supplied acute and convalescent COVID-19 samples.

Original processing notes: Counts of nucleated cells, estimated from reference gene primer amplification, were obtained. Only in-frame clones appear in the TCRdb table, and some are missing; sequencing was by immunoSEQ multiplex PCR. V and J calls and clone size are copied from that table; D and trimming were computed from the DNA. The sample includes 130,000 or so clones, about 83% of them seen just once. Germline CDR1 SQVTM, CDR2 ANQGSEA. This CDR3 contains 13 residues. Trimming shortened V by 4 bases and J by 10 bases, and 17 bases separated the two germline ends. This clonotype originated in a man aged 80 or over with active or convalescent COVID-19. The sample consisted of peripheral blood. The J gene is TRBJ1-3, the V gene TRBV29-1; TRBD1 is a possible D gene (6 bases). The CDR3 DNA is TGCAGCGTTGCGCCAGGGGCCCAACGTACCATATATTTT. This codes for CSVAPGAQRTIYF. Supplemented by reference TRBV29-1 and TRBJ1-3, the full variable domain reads SAVISQKPSRDICQRGTSLTIQCQVDSQVTMMFWYRQQPGQSLTLIATANQGSEATYESGFVIDKFPISRPNLTFSTLTVSNMSPEDSSIYLCSVAPGAQRTIYFGEGSWLTVV.